The text below deals with one T cell receptor beta chain. Many counts were recorded for this clonotype. Its antigen has not been determined. Base qualities are not recorded, but no much larger clone differs from it by a single base. TCR beta CDR3 regions were amplified from RNA transcripts. A first-round RT-PCR of the TCR CDR3 used the HTBI primer set with the Qiagen OneStep RT-PCR kit. Libraries were constructed in a second round of multiplex PCR, after which size selection and purification were carried out. Sequencing of the libraries was done on an Illumina HiSeq2000 using paired-end 100 bp reads. Per the authors' processing: SOAPnuke was used to process the raw data, removing reads that contained adapters or uncalled bases, had a mean Phred below 15, or lacked an exact match to the constant primer or identifier. COPE v1.2.5 was used to merge the high-quality paired reads, and each unique nucleotide sequence was defined as a clonotype. MiTCR v1.1 was used to align clonotypes to the IMGT TRBV, TRBD and TRBJ reference segments. Analysis was restricted to V-J combinations with a frequency above 0.0001, which covered 99.2% of repertoires. The TCS score was defined as the ratio of F50 (clonal expansion) to E x V (chaos), calculated using BLOSUM62-based TCRdist between CDR3 peptides within each V-J. Welch's t-statistics and random forest reduced several hundred V-J features to some 14, which were used in a naive Bayes classifier (R e1071). TCRdb handled the public reads itself, with Q25 trimming in fastp and clone calling in MiXCR, and kept productive beta chains. Each record represents a unique CDR3 protein, reported with the most common genes and DNA among its rows. These V and J calls are TCRdb output, not the study's own analysis. This sample holds some 560,000 distinct CDR3 sequences; 11% to 15% were observed only once. The ten largest clonotypes hold around 13% of the sample.

Stable Graves' hyperthyroidism was defined as no progression to ophthalmopathy during 18 months of follow-up. The hyperthyroidism patients were between 18 and 65 years old and newly diagnosed, with a disease duration of less than 2 months. The study excluded patients with uncontrolled infections, other autoimmune diseases, pregnancy or lactation. Clinical symptoms, serum thyroxine and TRAb, thyroid ultrasound, and orbital computed tomography formed the basis for the diagnoses. PBMCs were isolated from approximately 10 ml of fresh peripheral blood by Ficoll-Paque density gradient centrifugation. Total RNA was extracted using Trizol reagent, and RNA quality was assessed on an Agilent 2100 Bioanalyzer. CDR1 is given as KGHDR and CDR2 as SFDVKD, both from the germline V gene. The trim is 4 bases for V and 3 bases for J, with a gap of 15 bases between the germline ends. The CDR3 holds 15 amino acids from the cysteine to the phenylalanine. Only the CDR3 region is kept as DNA, spanning 45 bases read in frame from base 1.

The record originates from a study of T cells in Graves' hyperthyroidism and ophthalmopathy (dated by TCRdb to between 2018 and 2021). Describing the broader study: Peripheral blood was collected at initial diagnosis, before any treatment. In more than five Graves' hyperthyroidism patients, the study also compared T-cell repertoires from thyroid tissue with T-cell repertoires from blood. The paper reports TCR Vbeta CDR3 sequencing of 135 peripheral blood samples: around 45 ophthalmopathy, some 80 hyperthyroidism and around 17 progressor patients. The 100 discovery patients were randomly split 7:3 into training and test sets. Following sampling, methimazole starting at 30 mg daily was given to hyperthyroidism patients, and high-dose intravenous methylprednisolone was given to ophthalmopathy patients. TCR V-J signatures able to tell the groups apart were searched for in a discovery cohort of approximately 95 patients, of whom over 40 had Graves' ophthalmopathy and about 60 had stable Graves' hyperthyroidism. Prospective prediction of ophthalmopathy was tested in an independent validation cohort of approximately 19 hyperthyroidism patients and 17 patients who later progressed to ophthalmopathy.

Broader findings and caveats from the paper: Sample size was not statistically predetermined, and investigators were not blinded to group allocation. Most expanded thyroid clonotypes (frequency above 0.001) were also detected in blood, a finding suggesting that blood repertoires may reflect thyroid immune responses. In validation, the model predicted progression to ophthalmopathy with 65% to 71% sensitivity and 72% to 75% specificity, a median of roughly seven months before onset. In cross-validation, a model built on a 13 V-J signature told ophthalmopathy apart from stable hyperthyroidism with 87.88% sensitivity and roughly 83% specificity, and in testing the same model reached 80%/75%.

The source material was blood. The TCR originated in a woman in her thirties or forties with Graves' hyperthyroidism. This chain joins TRBV24-1 to TRBJ2-7, with a tentative D gene TRBD2 over 6 matching bases. The DNA sequence is given as TGTGCCACCAGTGACCCAAAGGAGGGCAACTACGAGCAGTACTTC. It codes for CATSDPKEGNYEQYF.